These 31 T cell receptor beta chains were sequenced from one sample in a study of cytomegalovirus exposure and HLA in healthy donors. TCRdb's table, derived via immunoSEQ multiplex PCR, lists solely in-frame clones and lacks some. This table holds a few hundred thousand clones, 86% found once. Sequencing was done on a sample of PBMCs. These receptors originate from a woman between 18 and 29 years old in good health and CMV-seronegative.

This clone appeared once. The V call is TRBV6-1, the J call TRBJ1-3; tentatively, D is TRBD1 (5 bases). The V end was cut by 7 bases, the J end by 2 bases, with 9 bases between. CDR1 and CDR2 from the germline V gene are MNHNS and SASEGT. This CDR3 spans 13 amino acids. This chain's CDR3 is CASTGYPGNTIYF. The CDR3 DNA reads as TGTGCCAGCACAGGGTACCCTGGAAACACCATATATTTT.

This sequence joins TRBV4-3 and TRBJ2-7; 8 nucleotides line up with TRBD2. The germline V gene has CDR1 LGHNA and CDR2 YSLEER. The CDR3 covers 18 residues. V was pared by 4 bases and J by 1 base, with 15 bases of the junction left unmatched. CDR3 nucleotide sequence: TGCGCCAGCAGCCCATCTCTCCTGTTAGCGGGGAGATCCTACGAGCAGTACTTC. It specifies CASSPSLLLAGRSYEQYF.

The chain carries TRBV7-2 and TRBJ2-7; D possibly corresponds to TRBD2 (5 bases). Germline values: CDR1 SGHTA, CDR2 FQGNSA. The CDR3 sequence is 14 residues long. The V end lost 5 bases, the J end lost 0 bases, and 11 bases lay between the germline ends. The CDR3 loop reads CASSLLGSSYEQYF. The CDR3 DNA sequence: TGTGCCAGCAGCCTGTTAGGGAGCTCCTACGAGCAGTACTTC.

This clone was observed a handful of times. The V gene is TRBV4-2, the J gene TRBJ2-1, with a possible D match to TRBD2 (5 bases). Germline loops: CDR1 LGHNA, CDR2 YNFKEQ. The CDR3 consists of 15 residues. V lost 3 bases and J lost 0, with 9 bases in between. In nucleotides, the CDR3 is TGTGCCAGCAGCCATGGGAGTAGCTCCTACAATGAGCAGTTCTTC. Residues: CASSHGSSSYNEQFF.

The chain has TRBV5-1 and TRBJ1-1, with 8 bases lining up with TRBD1. The CDR3 runs to 17 residues. V trimming: 2 bases; J trimming: 5 bases; junction bases outside the gene matches: 14. CDR1 is SGHRS, CDR2 YFSETQ, per germline. CDR3 in DNA: TGCGCCAGCAGCTTTATCGGGACAGGACCTGATGGAACTGAAGCTTTCTTT. Translation gives CASSFIGTGPDGTEAFF.

The rearrangement uses TRBV6-5 and TRBJ2-1, with D unresolved. Trimming removed 6 bases from V and 8 bases from J, with 14 bases in between. The CDR3 spans 13 residues. Germline CDR1 MNHEY, CDR2 SVGAGI. In DNA, the CDR3 is TGTGCCAGCAGGAACATTCAGGTCTATGAGCAGTTCTTC. This gives the protein CASRNIQVYEQFF.

The chain joins TRBV11-2 to TRBJ2-3; D possibly corresponds to TRBD1 (6 bases). Deletions cut 0 bases from V and 0 bases from J, with 13 bases between. CDR1 is SGHAT and CDR2 is FQNNGV in the germline V gene. This CDR3 comprises 17 residues. Here the CDR3 DNA reads TGTGCCAGCAGCTTAGATCTGCGACAGGCCAGCACAGATACGCAGTATTTT. Encoded protein: CASSLDLRQASTDTQYF.

This clone was observed once. J is TRBJ2-7 and V is TRBV4-1, with a possible D match to TRBD2 (6 bases). The V and J ends lost 1 base and 1 base respectively, with 14 bases between them. Germline-derived CDR1 and CDR2 are MGHRA and YSYEKL. There are 16 residues in the CDR3. The CDR3, as DNA: TGCGCCAGCAGCCAAGTGGTACTAGCCGTATCCTACGAGCAGTACTTC. Encoded protein: CASSQVVLAVSYEQYF.

This clone was counted between two and nine times. The chain couples TRBV5-4 to TRBJ1-2; unclear D gene. The CDR3 contains 16 residues. Trimming cost V 4 bases and J 2 bases, with 18 bases left between them. Germline assignment: CDR1 SGHNT and CDR2 YYREEE (reference sequence). The CDR3 nucleotides read TGTGCCAGCAGCCGCAACGGGCGACCGGGGAACTATGGCTACACCTTC. Protein sequence: CASSRNGRPGNYGYTF.

Points on this clone: Germline is not matched at one junction end, which may reflect a read error. The chain couples TRBV11-3 to TRBJ2-1; a possible D gene is TRBD1 (5 bases). CDR1 SGHNT and CDR2 YENEEA come from the germline V gene. The CDR3 is 16 amino acids. CDR3 loop: CASSVDRRSSYNEQFF. CDR3 nucleotide sequence: TGTGCCAGCAGCGTAGACAGACGGAGCTCCTACAATGAGCAGTTCTTC. The full variable domain, rest sourced from reference TRBV11-3 and TRBJ2-1, is EAGVVQSPRYKIIEKKQPVAFWCNPISGHNTLYWYLQNLGQGPELLIRYENEEAVDDSQLPKDRFSAERLKGVDSTLKIQPAELGDSAVYLCASSVDRRSSYNEQFFGPGTRLTVL.

The chain is built from TRBV4-3 and TRBJ1-4; possible D gene TRBD1, 5 bases. The CDR3 is 17 residues long. Trimming took 0 bases from V and 0 from J, leaving 11 bases between them. Germline values: CDR1 LGHNA, CDR2 YSLEER. This CDR3 reads CASSQDGRAPTNEKLFF. As DNA, the CDR3 is TGCGCCAGCAGCCAAGATGGCAGGGCCCCAACTAATGAAAAACTGTTTTTT.

V gene TRBV11-3 combines with J gene TRBJ2-7; no definite D call. V lost 5 bases to trimming and J lost 0 bases, with 8 bases between them. Germline V gene data show CDR1 as SGHNT and CDR2 as YENEEA. The CDR3 runs to 13 residues. CDR3 region: CASSPLSSYEQYF. The CDR3 DNA reads as TGTGCCAGCAGCCCTCTTAGCTCCTACGAGCAGTACTTC.

This chain links TRBV30 with TRBJ2-1; TRBD2 matches 11 bases. The trim removed 5 bases at V and 7 bases at J, leaving 10 bases unmatched. The CDR3 runs to 15 residues. Germline V gene data show CDR1 as GTSNPN and CDR2 as SVGIG (reference sequence). The CDR3 protein is CAWGRLAGSKNEQFF. The DNA of the CDR3 is TGTGCCTGGGGGAGACTAGCGGGGTCCAAAAATGAGCAGTTCTTC.

The chain combines TRBV30 with TRBJ1-2; 10 nucleotides match TRBD1. This CDR3 contains 15 residues. After removal of 8 bases from V and 2 bases from J, the junction contained 11 bases not matched to a gene. Germline V gene data show CDR1 as GTSNPN and CDR2 as SVGIG (reference sequence). CDR3 DNA: TGTGCCCGACAGGCATTGGGACAGGGGAACTATGGCTACACCTTC. The encoded protein is CARQALGQGNYGYTF. The full variable domain, its missing parts supplied by reference TRBV30 and TRBJ1-2, is SQTIHQWPATLVQPVGSPLSLECTVEGTSNPNLYWYRQAAGRGLQLLFYSVGIGQISSEVPQNLSASRPQDRQFILSSKKLLLSDSGFYLCARQALGQGNYGYTFGSGTRLTVV.

This clone was recorded once. This chain links TRBV7-8 with TRBJ2-3; TRBD2 aligns across 9 bases. Looked up from germline, CDR1 is SGHVS and CDR2 is FQNEAQ. The CDR3 length is 13 residues. The junction had 3 bases not matched to a gene; V was cut back by 8 bases and J by 3 bases. Written as DNA, the CDR3 is TGTGCCAGCCGGCGGGGGGGAACAGATACGCAGTATTTT. Encoded protein: CASRRGGTDTQYF.

The chain recombines TRBV27 with TRBJ2-3; maybe TRBD1 (5 bases). Trimming left V 0 bases short and J 7 bases short, with 11 bases between. Germline CDR1 reads MNHEY; CDR2 reads SMNVEV (reference sequence). There are 14 residues in the CDR3. The CDR3 nucleotides read TGTGCCAGCAGTTTATCAGCAGGGATTTATACGCAGTATTTT. This sequence encodes CASSLSAGIYTQYF.

The J gene is TRBJ1-2, the V gene TRBV7-8; no definite D call. This CDR3 contains 13 residues. V lost 5 bases and J 4 bases, leaving 11 bases between the germline ends. Germline values: CDR1 SGHVS, CDR2 FQNEAQ. The CDR3 sequence: CASSPGPLYGYTF. CDR3 DNA: TGTGCCAGCAGCCCTGGGCCGCTCTATGGCTACACCTTC. Drawing the rest from reference TRBV7-8 and TRBJ1-2, the complete variable domain is GAGVSQSPRYKVAKRGQDVALRCDPISGHVSLFWYQQALGQGPEFLTYFQNEAQLDKSGLPSDRFFAERPEGSVSTLKIQRTQQEDSAVYLCASSPGPLYGYTFGSGTRLTVV.

V usage is TRBV12-5 and J usage is TRBJ1-2; D is possibly TRBD1 (6 bases). CDR1 LGHNT and CDR2 FRNRAP come from the germline V gene. This CDR3 comprises 13 residues. Trimming pared 5 bases from V and 4 bases from J, leaving 11 bases between. The CDR3 reads CASGQGTTYGYTF. In DNA form, the CDR3 reads TGTGCTAGTGGTCAGGGGACGACCTATGGCTACACCTTC.

The CDR3 DNA reads as TGTGCCAGCAGCTTCCGGGGGGACCTTGGCTACACCTTC. This sequence encodes CASSFRGDLGYTF. The chain combines TRBV7-2 with TRBJ1-2; a possible D gene is TRBD1 (5 bases). In germline, CDR1 is SGHTA, CDR2 FQGNSA. V lost 3 bases to trimming and J lost 7 bases, with 12 bases between them. This CDR3 comprises 13 residues. Variable domain in full (rest from reference TRBV7-2 and TRBJ1-2): GAGVSQSPSNKVTEKGKDVELRCDPISGHTALYWYRQSLGQGLEFLIYFQGNSAPDKSGLPSDRFSAERTGGSVSTLTIQRTQQEDSAVYLCASSFRGDLGYTFGSGTRLTVV.

The rearrangement uses TRBV30 and TRBJ2-6; TRBD1 aligns across 8 bases. The CDR3 length is 20 residues. After removal of 2 bases from V and 0 bases from J, the junction contained 15 bases not matched to a gene. The V gene's germline CDR1 is GTSNPN and CDR2 SVGIG (reference sequence). In nucleotides, the CDR3 is TGTGCCTGGAGTTCAAAATGGACAGGGACTCCTTTCTCTGGGGCCAACGTCCTGACTTTC. It codes for CAWSSKWTGTPFSGANVLTF.

The rearrangement links TRBV27 to TRBJ2-1; TRBD2 matches at 7 bases. V dropped 5 bases and J dropped 1; count of bases not matched to a gene: 8. CDR3 length: 16 amino acids. Per germline, CDR1 MNHEY and CDR2 SMNVEV (reference sequence). CDR3 sequence reads: CASSHNPSGSYNEQFF. In nucleotides, the CDR3 is TGTGCCAGCAGTCACAACCCTAGCGGATCCTACAATGAGCAGTTCTTC.

The chain uses TRBV4-1 and TRBJ1-2; no definite D call. Trimming took 1 base from V and 6 from J, leaving 15 bases between them. The CDR3 runs to 15 residues. Germline assignment: CDR1 MGHRA and CDR2 YSYEKL. The CDR3 region is CASSQGRQALHGYTF. CDR3 nucleotide sequence: TGCGCCAGCAGCCAAGGTCGGCAGGCACTCCATGGCTACACCTTC.

This chain links TRBV2 with TRBJ2-2; 11 bases are a match to TRBD2. Trimming at V came to 0 bases and at J to 8 bases, leaving 8 bases not matched to a gene. Germline lookup yields CDR1 SNHLY and CDR2 FYNNEI. CDR3 length: 17 amino acids. The DNA for the CDR3 is TGTGCCAGCAGTGAAGCTGTGATAGCGGGAGGGTTAGGGGAGCTGTTTTTT. Residues: CASSEAVIAGGLGELFF. Full variable domain (outside the CDR3, taken from reference TRBV2 and TRBJ2-2): EPEVTQTPSHQVTQMGQEVILRCVPISNHLYFYWYRQILGQKVEFLVSFYNNEISEKSEIFDDQFSVERPDGSNFTLKIRSTKLEDSAMYFCASSEAVIAGGLGELFFGEGSRLTVL.

The rearrangement uses TRBV5-1 and TRBJ1-1; D ambiguous. CDR1 and CDR2 from the germline V gene are SGHRS and YFSETQ. V dropped 4 bases and J dropped 0 bases, with 13 bases sitting between them. The CDR3 is 15 amino acids. CDR3 bases: TGCGCCAGCAGCCCTTCGGCGGGTATGAACACTGAAGCTTTCTTT. Its translation is CASSPSAGMNTEAFF.

This chain connects TRBV9 to TRBJ2-3; D is perhaps TRBD2 (6 bases). The CDR3 runs to 13 residues. Trimming shortened V by 0 bases and J by 6 bases, and 8 bases separated the two germline ends. Per the germline V gene, CDR1 is SGDLS and CDR2 is YYNGEE. The CDR3 is CASSVVGRDTQYF. In nucleotides, the CDR3 is TGTGCCAGCAGCGTAGTGGGGAGGGATACGCAGTATTTT. Based on the CDR3 plus reference TRBV9 and TRBJ2-3, the full variable domain is DSGVTQTPKHLITATGQRVTLRCSPRSGDLSVYWYQQSLDQGLQFLIQYYNGEERAKGNILERFSAQQFPDLHSELNLSSLELGDSALYFCASSVVGRDTQYFGPGTRLTVL.

The chain links TRBV21-1 to TRBJ2-1; the table gives TRBD2 as D, unverified against the DNA. TRBV21-1 is a recognized pseudogene. The CDR3 loop spans 16 amino acids. CDR3 residues: CASSPRCGDSYNEQFF. CDR3 bases: TGTGCCAGCAGCCCCCGGTGCGGAGACTCCTACAATGAGCAGTTCTTC.

The rearrangement joins TRBV5-1 to TRBJ2-3; TRBD2 matches 9 bases. CDR3 length: 15 amino acids. V was clipped by 6 bases and J by 0 bases; unmatched bases: 5. In germline, CDR1 is SGHRS, CDR2 YFSETQ. CDR3 sequence: CASKASGTSTDTQYF. The DNA of the CDR3 is TGCGCCAGCAAGGCTAGCGGGACTAGCACAGATACGCAGTATTTT.

The V gene is TRBV18, the J gene TRBJ1-5; 10 nucleotides line up with TRBD1. V gave up 2 bases and J gave up 7 bases; unmatched junction bases: 14. The CDR3 consists of 18 residues. Looked up from germline, CDR1 is KGHSH and CDR2 is LQKENI. CDR3 region: CASSPAGTGAMRIQPQHF. CDR3 coding DNA: TGTGCCAGCTCACCAGCCGGGACAGGGGCCATGAGGATCCAGCCCCAGCATTTT. The full variable domain, rest sourced from reference TRBV18 and TRBJ1-5, is NAGVMQNPRHLVRRRGQEARLRCSPMKGHSHVYWYRQLPEEGLKFMVYLQKENIIDESGMPKERFSAEFPKEGPSILRIQQVVRGDSAAYFCASSPAGTGAMRIQPQHFGDGTRLSIL.

The chain joins TRBV6-5 to TRBJ1-2; D gene unclear. Germline-derived CDR1 and CDR2 are MNHEY and SVGAGI. The germline V and J ends were trimmed by 0 bases and 8 bases, with 16 bases remaining between them. CDR3 length: 15 amino acids. In nucleotides, the CDR3 is TGTGCCAGCAGTTACTCCCGACGGAACTATGAAGGCTACACCTTC. This codes for CASSYSRRNYEGYTF.

This rearrangement joins TRBV6-1 to TRBJ2-7, with 8 bases identical to TRBD2. Germline assignment: CDR1 MNHNS and CDR2 SASEGT. The CDR3 extends over 17 amino acids. The J segment lost 6 bases and the V segment lost 0 bases, leaving 13 bases of the junction unmatched. The CDR3 nucleotides read TGTGCCAGCAGTGAAGCGGCCTCGGCGGGAGGTTCGGTCGAGCAGTACTTC. Protein product: CASSEAASAGGSVEQYF.

This chain links TRBV5-5 with TRBJ1-5, with a tentative D call TRBD1 (6 bases). The CDR3 totals 13 residues. Germline V lookup: CDR1 SGHKS, CDR2 YYEKEE (reference sequence). Trimming removed 0 bases at V and 7 bases at J, with 8 bases between. The CDR3 nucleotides read TGTGCCAGCAGCTTGGAGGGGGAACAGCCCCAGCATTTT. Its protein product is CASSLEGEQPQHF.